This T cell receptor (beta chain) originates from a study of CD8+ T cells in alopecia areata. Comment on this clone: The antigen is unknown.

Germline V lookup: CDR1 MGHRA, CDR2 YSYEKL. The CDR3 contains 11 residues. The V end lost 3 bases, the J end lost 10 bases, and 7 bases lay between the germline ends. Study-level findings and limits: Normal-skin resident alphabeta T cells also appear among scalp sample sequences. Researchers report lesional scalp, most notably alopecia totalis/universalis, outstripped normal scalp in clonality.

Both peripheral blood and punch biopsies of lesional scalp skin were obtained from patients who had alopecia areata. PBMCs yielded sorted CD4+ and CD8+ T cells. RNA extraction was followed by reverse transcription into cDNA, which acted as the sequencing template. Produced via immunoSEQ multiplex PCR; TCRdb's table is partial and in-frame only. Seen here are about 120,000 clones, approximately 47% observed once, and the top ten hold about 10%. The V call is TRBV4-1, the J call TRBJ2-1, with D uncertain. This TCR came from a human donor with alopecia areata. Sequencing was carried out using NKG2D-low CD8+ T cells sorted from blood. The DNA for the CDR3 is TGCGCCAGCAGCCAGATGACGGAGCAGTTCTTC. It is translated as CASSQMTEQFF.